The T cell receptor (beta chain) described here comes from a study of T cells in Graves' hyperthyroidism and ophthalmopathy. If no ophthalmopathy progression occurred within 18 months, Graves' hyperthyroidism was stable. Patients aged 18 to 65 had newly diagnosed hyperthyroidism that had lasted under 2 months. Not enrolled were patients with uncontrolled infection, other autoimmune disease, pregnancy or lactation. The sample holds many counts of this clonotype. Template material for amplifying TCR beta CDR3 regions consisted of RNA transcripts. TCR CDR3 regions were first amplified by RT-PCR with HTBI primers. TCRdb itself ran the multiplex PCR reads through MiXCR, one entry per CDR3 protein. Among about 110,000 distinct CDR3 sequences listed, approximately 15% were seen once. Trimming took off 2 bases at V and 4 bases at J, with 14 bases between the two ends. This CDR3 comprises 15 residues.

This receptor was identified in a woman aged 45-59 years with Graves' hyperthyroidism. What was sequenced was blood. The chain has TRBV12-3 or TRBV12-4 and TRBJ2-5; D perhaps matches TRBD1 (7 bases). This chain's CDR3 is CASSLRAGGGETQYF. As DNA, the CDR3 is TGTGCCAGCAGTTTAAGGGCAGGGGGAGGAGAGACCCAGTACTTC.